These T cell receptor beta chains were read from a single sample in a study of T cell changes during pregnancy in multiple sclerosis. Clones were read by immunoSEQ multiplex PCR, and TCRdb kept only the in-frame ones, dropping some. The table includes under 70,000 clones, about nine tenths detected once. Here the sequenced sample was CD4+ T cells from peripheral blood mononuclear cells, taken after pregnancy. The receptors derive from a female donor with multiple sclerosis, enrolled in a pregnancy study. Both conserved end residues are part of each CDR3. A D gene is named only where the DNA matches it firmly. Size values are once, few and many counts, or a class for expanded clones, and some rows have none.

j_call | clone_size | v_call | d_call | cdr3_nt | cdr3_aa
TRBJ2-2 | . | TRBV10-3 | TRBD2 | TGTGCCATCAGTGAGTGGTCTAGCGGGGGGGCGAACACCGGGGAGCTGTTTTTT | CAISEWSSGGANTGELFF
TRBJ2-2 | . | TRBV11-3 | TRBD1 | TGTGCCAGCAGCTTAGGACAGGGACAGAACACCGGGGAGCTGTTTTTT | CASSLGQGQNTGELFF
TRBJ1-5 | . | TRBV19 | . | TGTGCCAGTAATTACGGGAATCAGCCCCAGCATTTT | CASNYGNQPQHF
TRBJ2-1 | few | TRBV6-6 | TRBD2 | TGTGCCAGCAGGTACACTAGCGGCTCCTACAATGAGCAGTTCTTC | CASRYTSGSYNEQFF
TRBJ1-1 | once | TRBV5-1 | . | TGCGCCAGCAGCTTGGAGTACCGGGGGGACACTGAAGCTTTCTTT | CASSLEYRGDTEAFF
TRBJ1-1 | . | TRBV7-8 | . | TGTGCCAGCAGCTTGGGAGGTCGGGGCAGGCGGACTGAAGCTTTCTTT | CASSLGGRGRRTEAFF
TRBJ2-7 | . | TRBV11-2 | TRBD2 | TGTGCCAGCAGCTTAGGCGGGGTGGCGGGAGATCTCTCCTACGAGCAGTACTTC | CASSLGGVAGDLSYEQYF
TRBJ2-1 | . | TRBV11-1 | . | TGTGCCAGCAGCTCAAGGGGTGAAATAGCCGCCAAGCAGTTCTTC | CASSSRGEIAAKQFF
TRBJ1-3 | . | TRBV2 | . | TGTGCCAGCAGTGTTACACCCGTCTCTGGAAACACCATATATTTT | CASSVTPVSGNTIYF
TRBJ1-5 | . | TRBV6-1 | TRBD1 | TGTGCCAGCAGCAGCACCCACAGGGGCATGGCCCAGCATTTT | CASSSTHRGMAQHF
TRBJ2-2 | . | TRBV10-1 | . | TGCGCCAGCAGGACGACAACGAACACCGGGGAGCTGTTTTTT | CASRTTTNTGELFF
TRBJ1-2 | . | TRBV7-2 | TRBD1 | TGTGCCAGCAGCTCGACAGGGTTTCTCACCTTC | CASSSTGFLTF
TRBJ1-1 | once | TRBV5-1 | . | TGCGCCAGCACCCTAGGGGGGGCCCATCCGTTGACTGAAGCTTTCTTT | CASTLGGAHPLTEAFF
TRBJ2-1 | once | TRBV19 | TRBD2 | TGTGCCAGTAGTGGGGGGACTAGCGGGAGGGTGAGATACAATGAGCAGTTCTTC | CASSGGTSGRVRYNEQFF
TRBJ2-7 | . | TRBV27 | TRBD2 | TGTGCCAGCAGTTTATCGGGACTAGCGGGGGCGAACCCCTCCTACGAGCAGTACTTC | CASSLSGLAGANPSYEQYF
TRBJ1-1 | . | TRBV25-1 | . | TGTGCCAGCCGAGAAGGGACACGAGAAGCTTTCTTT | CASREGTREAFF
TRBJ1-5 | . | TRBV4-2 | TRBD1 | TGTGCCAGCAGCCAAGTGGGACAGGGTAGTAAGGGGCCCCAGCATTTT | CASSQVGQGSKGPQHF
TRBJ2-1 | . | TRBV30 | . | TGTGCCTGGAGTGGGGGGGTACTTTGGCGCGACAATGAGCAGTTCTTC | CAWSGGVLWRDNEQFF
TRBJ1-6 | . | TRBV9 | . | TGTGCCAGCAGCGTAGGGGGGGATGGCTCACCCCTCCACTTT | CASSVGGDGSPLHF
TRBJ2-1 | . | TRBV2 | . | TGTGCCAGCAGTCCCTGGGGGACAGAGCAGTTCTTC | CASSPWGTEQFF
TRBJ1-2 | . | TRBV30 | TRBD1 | TGTGCCTGGACCTGGACAGGGGGAACCTATGGCTACACCTTC | CAWTWTGGTYGYTF
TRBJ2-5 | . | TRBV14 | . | TGTGCCAGCAGCCAAATCAGGTCGGAGACCCAGTACTTC | CASSQIRSETQYF
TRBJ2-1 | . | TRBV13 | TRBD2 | TGTGCCAGCAGCTTTAGCGGGGGGGCGGCGGTGCAGTTCTTC | CASSFSGGAAVQFF
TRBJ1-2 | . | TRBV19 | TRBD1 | TGTGCCAACTGGATACGGGACAGGGGCGAACTACATAACTATGGCTACACCTTC | CANWIRDRGELHNYGYTF
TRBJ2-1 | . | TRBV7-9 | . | TGTGCCAGCAGCCAACCCGGGACTTACGTCAATGAGCAGTTCTTC | CASSQPGTYVNEQFF
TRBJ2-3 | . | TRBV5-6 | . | TGTGCCAGCAGCTTGGAATCGTTTACGCAGTATTTT | CASSLESFTQYF
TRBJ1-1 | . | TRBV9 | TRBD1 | TGTGCCAGCAGCGTAGCCCCGGGACAGGCGATGAACACTGAAGCTTTCTTT | CASSVAPGQAMNTEAFF
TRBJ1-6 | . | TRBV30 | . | TGTGCCTGGAGTGTACAGGATAATTCACCCCTCCACTTT | CAWSVQDNSPLHF
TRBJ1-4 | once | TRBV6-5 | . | TGTGCCAGCAGCCTCGGGGAGGCCGGGGAGGAAAAACTGTTTTTT | CASSLGEAGEEKLFF
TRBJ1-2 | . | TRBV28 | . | TGTGCCAGCAGTATTAGGGGCCAAAGCTATGGCTACACCTTC | CASSIRGQSYGYTF
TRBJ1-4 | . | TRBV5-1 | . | TGCGCCAGCAGAAGGGGAAGGGGGAATGAAAAACTGTTTTTT | CASRRGRGNEKLFF
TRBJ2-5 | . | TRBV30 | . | TGTGCCTGGAGAGAGACAGGCCAAGAGACCCAGTACTTC | CAWRETGQETQYF
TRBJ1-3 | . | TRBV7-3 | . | TGTGCCAGCAGCTCGGACAGCTCCTCTGGAAACACCATATATTTT | CASSSDSSSGNTIYF
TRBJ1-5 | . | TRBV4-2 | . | TGTGCCAGCGGCGGGCGGTTGAATCAGCCCCAGCATTTT | CASGGRLNQPQHF
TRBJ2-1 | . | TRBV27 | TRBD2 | TGTGCCAGCCAGGGGCCCTTTAGCGGGGGGGCCCACAATGAGCAGTTCTTC | CASQGPFSGGAHNEQFF
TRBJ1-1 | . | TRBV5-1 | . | TGCGCCAGCAGCTTGGGGGGCAGGAACACTGAAGCTTTCTTT | CASSLGGRNTEAFF
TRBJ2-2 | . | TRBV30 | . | TGTGCCTGGAGTGTACTATACACCGGGGAGCTGTTTTTT | CAWSVLYTGELFF
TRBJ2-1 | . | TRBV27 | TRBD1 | TGTGCCAGCAGACCAACGACAGGGGAGAGCTCCTACAATGAGCAGTTCTTC | CASRPTTGESSYNEQFF
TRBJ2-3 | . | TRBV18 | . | TGTGCCAGCTCACCACCGATCGGGGGATATACGCAGTATTTT | CASSPPIGGYTQYF
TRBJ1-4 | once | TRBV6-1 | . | TGTGCCAGCACCTTTGAACTGGATGAAAAACTGTTTTTT | CASTFELDEKLFF
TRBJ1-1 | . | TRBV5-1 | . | TGCGCCAGCAGCCTTTACAGGGTAGGGAGTACTGAAGCTTTCTTT | CASSLYRVGSTEAFF
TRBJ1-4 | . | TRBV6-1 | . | TGTGCCAGCAGTGTCGGGCGAACAGGAGTTGAAAAACTGTTTTTT | CASSVGRTGVEKLFF
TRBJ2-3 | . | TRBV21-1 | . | TGTGCCAGCAGCAAACGGGGGCAGCCTTGGACTAGCGGGAGGGCCCCAGATACGCAGTATTTT | CASSKRGQPWTSGRAPDTQYF
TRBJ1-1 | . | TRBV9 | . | TGTGCCAGCAGCCCCAGCAGGGTGGGCACTGAAGCTTTCTTT | CASSPSRVGTEAFF
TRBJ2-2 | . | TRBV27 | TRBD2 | TGTGCCACTAGACGTAGCGGGATAGGGAACACCGGGGAGCTGTTTTTT | CATRRSGIGNTGELFF
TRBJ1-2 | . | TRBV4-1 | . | TGCGCCAGCAGCCTCGTGCCGGCGGGAGTTAACTATGGCTACACCTTC | CASSLVPAGVNYGYTF
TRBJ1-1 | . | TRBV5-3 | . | TGTGCCAGAGGTCCCCGGGTGAACACTGAAGCTTTCTTT | CARGPRVNTEAFF
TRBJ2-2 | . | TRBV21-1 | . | TGTGCCAGCCCCAGGGGGTACTCTTACACCGGGGAGCTGTTTTTT | CASPRGYSYTGELFF
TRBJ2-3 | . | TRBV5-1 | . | TGCGCCAGCAGCCTGGAACTACCAGATACGCAGTATTTT | CASSLELPDTQYF
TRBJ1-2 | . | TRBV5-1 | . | TGCGCCAGCAGCCCTTTAAAACCGCCCGCGGTCCATCATGGCTACACCTTC | CASSPLKPPAVHHGYTF
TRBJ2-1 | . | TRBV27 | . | TGTGCCAGCACCCCGAACTACCTTAGTGGTGAGCAGTTCTTC | CASTPNYLSGEQFF
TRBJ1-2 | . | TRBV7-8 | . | TGTGCCAGCAGCTTAACAGGGATAGGTTTCAATGGCTACACCTTC | CASSLTGIGFNGYTF
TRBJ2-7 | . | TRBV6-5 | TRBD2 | TGTGCCAGCAGTTCTCAGCGGGGGGGGAAAGAGCAGTACTTC | CASSSQRGGKEQYF
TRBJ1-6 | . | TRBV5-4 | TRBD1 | TGTGCCAGCAGCTCGGACAGGGCTAATTCACCCCTCCACTTT | CASSSDRANSPLHF
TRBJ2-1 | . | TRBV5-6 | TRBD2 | TGTGCCAGCAGCTTCGGACTAGCGGAGGACAATGAGCAGTTCTTC | CASSFGLAEDNEQFF